This T cell receptor (beta chain) was sequenced in a study of cytomegalovirus exposure and HLA in healthy donors. Broader study findings: In a later analysis, about 17,000 TCR beta sequences were associated with HLA alleles at 0.05 false discovery rate.

As concerns this clone: Antigen unknown. Compared with germline, one end of the junction differs, possibly owing to a read error.

The study ran its PCR with 60 Vbeta and 13 Jbeta primers. Sequencing used immunoSEQ multiplex PCR; TCRdb keeps in-frame clones, though not all of them. The repertoire holds about 160,000 clones, with 60% to 80% as singletons. The germline V gene has CDR1 SEHNR and CDR2 FQNEAQ (reference sequence). The CDR3 runs 13 residues. The origin of this receptor is a man aged 55 to 69 in good health and CMV-seronegative. The V gene is TRBV7-9, the J gene TRBJ1-1; no clear D gene. Material: PBMCs. The CDR3 region has the DNA TGTTCCAGCAGCTCAGTACTGAACACTGAAGCTTTCTTT. This gives the protein CSSSSVLNTEAFF.